What follows are 29 T cell receptor beta chains derived from one specimen sequenced in a study of blood T cell repertoires in COVID-19. Measured with immunoSEQ multiplex PCR; TCRdb has only the in-frame clones, and not every one. The data hold approximately 62,000 clones, with more than 80% observed a single time. Sequencing input: peripheral blood. The receptor set was obtained from an elderly man with acute or convalescent COVID-19.

A few counts support this clone. The rearrangement joins TRBV11-2 to TRBJ1-2, with 7 bases matching TRBD1. The length of the CDR3 is 16 residues. After removal of 0 bases from V and 8 bases from J, the junction contained 12 bases not matched to a gene. The germline gives CDR1 SGHAT, CDR2 FQNNGV. The DNA of the CDR3 is TGTGCCAGCAGCTTAGATGTAGGGGGCCTCGGTGGGGGCTACACCTTC. It specifies CASSLDVGGLGGGYTF.

This chain links TRBV24-1 with TRBJ1-5, with TRBD1 as a possible D gene (6 bases). The V and J ends lost 4 bases and 5 bases respectively, with 26 bases between them. This CDR3 region has 19 residues. The germline V gene has CDR1 KGHDR and CDR2 SFDVKD. The CDR3 region has the DNA TGTGCCACCAGTGACCCGCCAGGGCGAGGGGGGGATGAGGATCAGCCCCAGCATTTT. Its translation is CATSDPPGRGGDEDQPQHF.

The chain uses TRBV24-1 and TRBJ1-6; D might be TRBD1 (6 bases). The V gene's germline CDR1 is KGHDR and CDR2 SFDVKD. This CDR3 contains 15 residues. Trimming took off 9 bases at V and 6 bases at J, with 17 bases between the two ends. CDR3 region: CATPGPGQGNSPLHF. CDR3 DNA sequence: TGTGCCACCCCGGGGCCGGGACAAGGTAATTCACCCCTCCACTTT.

The table lists this clone with a count of one. This sequence joins TRBV9 and TRBJ2-2, with 7 bases that match TRBD1. The V segment lost 4 bases and the J segment 2 bases; nucleotides outside the gene matches: 11. The CDR3 contains 17 residues. Germline V gene data show CDR1 as SGDLS and CDR2 as YYNGEE. CDR3 bases: TGTGCCAGCAGCTCTCAAGCGACAGGGCGCAACACCGGGGAGCTGTTTTTT. Encoded protein: CASSSQATGRNTGELFF.

The rearrangement joins TRBV7-8 to TRBJ2-1; 8 positions agree with TRBD2. This CDR3 contains 15 residues. The ends lost 5 bases at V and 6 bases at J; junction bases unmatched: 9. CDR1 is SGHVS and CDR2 is FQNEAQ in the germline V gene. The CDR3 sequence: CASSPLAEHRNEQFF. The CDR3 nucleotides are TGTGCCAGCAGCCCACTAGCGGAACACCGCAATGAGCAGTTCTTC.

In this sample, this clone turned up a few times. The CDR3 DNA reads TGTGCCAGCTCACCCGGGACTTACCAAGAGACCCAGTACTTC. This gives the protein CASSPGTYQETQYF. The rearrangement links TRBV18 to TRBJ2-5; TRBD2 might be the D (6 bases). Germline V CDR1 and CDR2: KGHSH, LQKENI. V lost 3 bases to trimming and J lost 0 bases, with 8 bases between them. This CDR3 spans 14 amino acids.

V gene TRBV3-1 (or the pseudogene TRBV3-2) combines with J gene TRBJ2-7; 9 nucleotides match TRBD2. The CDR3 extends over 15 amino acids. The J segment lost 1 base and the V segment lost 4 bases, leaving 5 bases of the junction unmatched. Germline V gives CDR1 LGHDT, CDR2 YNNKEL (reference sequence). The CDR3 region has the DNA TGTGCCAGCAGCCTGGGGACTAGCCAATCCTACGAGCAGTACTTC. It translates to CASSLGTSQSYEQYF.

This chain links TRBV13 with TRBJ2-7; 13 nucleotides line up with TRBD2. CDR3 size: 14 residues. CDR1 is PRHDT, CDR2 FYEKMQ, per germline (reference sequence). After removal of 5 bases from V and 6 bases from J, the junction contained 4 bases not matched to a gene. The CDR3 sequence is CASSLGLAGTEQYF. CDR3 nucleotide sequence: TGTGCCAGCAGCCTGGGACTAGCGGGGACCGAGCAGTACTTC.

The chain links TRBV18 to TRBJ1-1; D gene unclear. There are 14 residues in the CDR3. Germline V gene sequence: CDR1 KGHSH, CDR2 LQKENI. V shed 4 bases and J shed 6 bases, with 15 bases lying between them. CDR3 in DNA: TGTGCCAGCTCACGCGCAGGTCTTATGTCTGAAGCTTTCTTT. Translation gives CASSRAGLMSEAFF.

The rearrangement joins TRBV18 to TRBJ2-5; 7 positions match TRBD1. The CDR3 is made up of 16 amino acids. The J segment lost 5 bases and the V segment lost 3 bases, leaving 12 bases of the junction unmatched. Looked up from germline, CDR1 is KGHSH and CDR2 is LQKENI. The CDR3 DNA reads as TGTGCCAGCTCACCTGGGGACAGAATCAGAGGGGAGACCCAGTACTTC. It codes for CASSPGDRIRGETQYF.

The rearrangement joins TRBV5-6 to TRBJ1-1; 8 bases align to TRBD1. J lost 3 bases, V lost 6 bases, and 7 bases had no gene match. The length of the CDR3 is 14 residues. Looked up from germline, CDR1 is SGHDT and CDR2 is YYEEEE. In DNA, the CDR3 is TGTGCCAGCACGGGACAGGATCTTTACACTGAAGCTTTCTTT. This encodes CASTGQDLYTEAFF.

A few counts support this clone. This chain links TRBV18 with TRBJ1-5; D call uncertain. The CDR3 runs 16 residues. The V end was cut by 2 bases, the J end by 5 bases, with 16 bases between. Germline V gene sequence: CDR1 KGHSH, CDR2 LQKENI. The CDR3 DNA is TGTGCCAGCTCACCAACGGGTCCCGGCGGGTATCAGCCCCAGCATTTT. This sequence encodes CASSPTGPGGYQPQHF.

The chain has TRBV15 and TRBJ2-2; 8 bases align to TRBD2. CDR3 length: 14 residues. V was pared by 5 bases and J by 5 bases, with 4 bases of the junction left unmatched. The germline V gene has CDR1 LNHNV and CDR2 YYDKDF (reference sequence). The CDR3 DNA is TGTGCCACCAGCGGGGTAGCGGGGACCGGGGAGCTGTTTTTT. Translation: CATSGVAGTGELFF.

The chain has TRBV5-4 and TRBJ1-1; maybe TRBD1 (6 bases). CDR3 length: 13 residues. The ends were cut back, 5 bases at V and 1 base at J, with 9 bases in the middle. Germline CDR1 SGHNT, CDR2 YYREEE (reference sequence). CDR3 DNA sequence: TGTGCCAGCAGGGAGGACAGGAACACTGAAGCTTTCTTT. Residues: CASREDRNTEAFF.

Only one count was recorded for this clone. The V gene is TRBV20-1, the J gene TRBJ1-1, with 9 positions matching TRBD1. The junction had 13 bases not matched to a gene; V was cut back by 3 bases and J by 5 bases. The CDR3 is made up of 16 amino acids. Germline loops: CDR1 DFQATT, CDR2 SNEGSKA (reference sequence). This CDR3 is CSASKFWGQGGTEAFF. CDR3 coding DNA: TGCAGTGCTAGTAAATTTTGGGGACAGGGCGGGACTGAAGCTTTCTTT.

The V gene is TRBV5-5, the J gene TRBJ2-5; 8 nucleotides line up with TRBD2. The junction had 4 bases not matched to a gene; V was cut back by 4 bases and J by 2 bases. This CDR3 is built from 14 residues. The V gene's germline CDR1 is SGHKS and CDR2 YYEKEE (reference sequence). The DNA of the CDR3 is TGTGCCAGCAGCCCGGCGGGGGGACAAGAGACCCAGTACTTC. Its protein is CASSPAGGQETQYF.

This clone was seen ten or more times. The rearrangement links TRBV27 to TRBJ2-5; the D gene is possibly TRBD1 (5 bases). The CDR3 spans 16 residues. Germline assignment: CDR1 MNHEY and CDR2 SMNVEV (reference sequence). V was cut by 5 bases and J by 2 bases, with 18 bases left in between. CDR3 coding DNA: TGTGCCAGCAGTCCACGCCTGGACATATTACAAGAGACCCAGTACTTC. Translation: CASSPRLDILQETQYF.

This chain connects TRBV5-4 to TRBJ1-4; 7 bases are a match to TRBD1. This CDR3 is 15 amino acids long. Losses at the gene ends were 5 bases for V and 2 bases for J; bases not matched to a gene: 6. From germline, CDR1 is SGHNT and CDR2 YYREEE (reference sequence). CDR3: CASRRDRDTNEKLFF. The CDR3 bases are TGTGCCAGCAGGCGAGACAGGGACACTAATGAAAAACTGTTTTTT.

In its sample, this clone was seen a few times. CDR3 in DNA: TGTGCCAGCAGTGAAGCGTCAGGGGATTCCGGTTCACCCCTCCACTTT. Its protein product is CASSEASGDSGSPLHF. V and J are TRBV2 and TRBJ1-6, with TRBD1 as a possible D gene (6 bases). CDR1 is SNHLY, CDR2 FYNNEI, per germline. The CDR3 is made up of 16 amino acids. Trimming removed 0 bases from V and 9 bases from J, with 15 bases in between.

This clone has a handful of counts. CDR3 DNA sequence: TGCGCCAGCAGCTTGGGCGGGGCGCAAGAGACCCAGTACTTC. As protein: CASSLGGAQETQYF. The chain employs TRBV5-1 and TRBJ2-5; D might be TRBD2 (6 bases). The ends were cut back, 0 bases at V and 2 bases at J, with 8 bases in the middle. CDR3 length: 14 amino acids. Per germline, CDR1 SGHRS and CDR2 YFSETQ.

This rearrangement joins TRBV3-1 (or the pseudogene TRBV3-2) to TRBJ2-3; tentatively, D is TRBD2 (6 bases). Trimming stripped 0 bases from V and 2 bases from J, with 9 bases between. Germline V gene lookup returns CDR1 LGHDT and CDR2 YNNKEL (reference sequence). The length of the CDR3 is 15 residues. The CDR3 reads CASSQDGTPTDTQYF. CDR3 DNA: TGTGCCAGCAGCCAAGATGGGACTCCCACAGATACGCAGTATTTT.

V is TRBV18 and J is TRBJ2-1, with a weak D call TRBD1 (6 bases). The CDR3 spans 17 residues. The V end was cut by 6 bases, the J end by 5 bases, with 23 bases between. Germline CDR1 and CDR2: KGHSH and LQKENI. The CDR3 region has the DNA TGTGCCAGCTCGGCCTTTATGTCAGGGGAAGTTCACAATGAGCAGTTCTTC. Its translation: CASSAFMSGEVHNEQFF.

The chain has TRBV2 and TRBJ1-2; D perhaps matches TRBD1 (5 bases). CDR3 length equals 13 residues. Germline CDR1 is SNHLY and CDR2 is FYNNEI. Trimming cost V 4 bases and J 8 bases, with 14 bases left between them. CDR3 amino acids: CASSVEGWRGYTF. Written as DNA, the CDR3 is TGTGCCAGCAGTGTGGAGGGGTGGAGGGGCTACACCTTC.

This chain uses TRBV7-9 with TRBJ1-2; TRBD1 might be the D (5 bases). Germline V lookup: CDR1 SEHNR, CDR2 FQNEAQ (reference sequence). Between the trimmed V and J ends, which lost 3 bases and 4 bases, there was a span of 9 bases. The CDR3 runs to 13 residues. The DNA for the CDR3 is TGTGCCAGCAGCTTCAGGGAAGGCTATGGCTACACCTTC. As protein: CASSFREGYGYTF.

This rearrangement joins TRBV5-1 to TRBJ1-4; 7 positions agree with TRBD1. CDR1 and CDR2 (germline): SGHRS, YFSETQ. Trimming at V came to 7 bases and at J to 7 bases, leaving 7 bases not matched to a gene. The CDR3 has 13 residues. CDR3: CASRQGSGEKLFF. In nucleotides, the CDR3 is TGCGCCAGCCGACAGGGATCAGGTGAAAAACTGTTTTTT.

The chain employs TRBV5-1 and TRBJ1-1; D call uncertain. The V gene's germline CDR1 is SGHRS and CDR2 YFSETQ. This CDR3 has 15 amino acids. V lost 0 bases and J lost 5, with 14 bases in between. CDR3 nucleotide sequence: TGCGCCAGCAGCTTGGTCACAGCCGCTAATACTGAAGCTTTCTTT. Amino acids: CASSLVTAANTEAFF.

In this sample, this clone turned up a few times. The chain has TRBV2 and TRBJ1-2; weak D call: TRBD1 (5 bases). In germline, CDR1 is SNHLY, CDR2 FYNNEI. The CDR3 length is 14 residues. Trimming stripped 1 base from V and 5 bases from J, with 11 bases between. The CDR3 coding sequence is TGTGCCAGCAGTGAAGGGGGCAGGCTGTATGGCTACACCTTC. This gives the protein CASSEGGRLYGYTF.

J is TRBJ1-4 and V is TRBV5-5; D might be TRBD1 (5 bases). The CDR3 loop spans 16 amino acids. Germline values: CDR1 SGHKS, CDR2 YYEKEE (reference sequence). Trimming removed 4 bases from V and 0 bases from J, with 13 bases in between. In nucleotides, the CDR3 is TGTGCCAGCAGCCCCCCAACAGGAACAACTAATGAAAAACTGTTTTTT. It translates to CASSPPTGTTNEKLFF.

This clone is medium-sized in the sample. The CDR3 sequence is CASSLFHGRTEQYF. DNA of the CDR3: TGCGCCAGCAGCTTATTTCATGGGCGCACCGAGCAGTACTTC. The chain joins TRBV5-1 to TRBJ2-7; D is unclear. With 2 bases removed from V and 6 bases from J, the gap between germline ends came to 15 bases. The CDR3 loop spans 14 amino acids. Germline V CDR1 and CDR2: SGHRS, YFSETQ.